Presented here are 7 T cell receptor beta chains from one specimen sequenced in a study of OX40 agonist ivuxolimab in advanced cancers. Some clones are missing from TCRdb's copy, which holds only in-frame ones; the method was immunoSEQ multiplex PCR. The sample shows roughly 100,000 clones, roughly 80% of them seen only once. Material: CD4+ or CD8+ T cells sorted from blood, obtained in a trial of the OX40 agonist ivuxolimab. Every receptor here comes from an adult with an advanced solid tumor such as melanoma, head and neck, liver or kidney cancer.

The J gene is TRBJ2-1, the V gene TRBV5-6; D is unclear. The CDR3 length is 12 residues. The germline CDR1 and CDR2 sequences are SGHDT and YYEEEE. V was shortened by 3 bases and J by 10 bases, with 11 bases between the two germline ends. CDR3 nucleotides: TGTGCCAGCAGCTCTGACGCCCCGGAGCAGTTCTTC. Protein sequence: CASSSDAPEQFF.

This chain uses TRBV10-1 with TRBJ1-6, with TRBD1 matching over 7 bases. From germline, CDR1 is WNHNN and CDR2 SYGVQD (reference sequence). V trimming: 7 bases; J trimming: 0 bases; junction bases outside the gene matches: 12. The CDR3 runs 18 residues. Written as DNA, the CDR3 is TGCGCCAGCACCAGAGAGACAGGGCTTTTCTCCTATAATTCACCCCTCCACTTT. Translating gives CASTRETGLFSYNSPLHF.

The V and J genes are TRBV6-1 and TRBJ2-2; a weak D match, TRBD1 (7 bases). Germline assignment: CDR1 MNHNS and CDR2 SASEGT. With 6 bases removed from V and 1 base from J, the gap between germline ends came to 9 bases. The CDR3 extends over 14 amino acids. The CDR3 loop is CASRRDRNTGELFF. The CDR3 nucleotides are TGTGCCAGCAGGCGGGACAGGAACACCGGGGAGCTGTTTTTT.

V is TRBV21-1 and J is TRBJ1-2; TRBD1 is the table's D call, not checked against the DNA. TRBV21-1 is a known pseudogene. This CDR3 spans 17 amino acids. CDR3 in amino acids: CASSKRTGLGIKDGYTF. The CDR3, as DNA: TGTGCCAGCAGCAAGAGGACAGGTCTGGGGATAAAGGATGGCTACACCTTC.

This chain joins TRBV19 and TRBJ2-7; D unresolved. V shed 3 bases and J shed 2 bases, with 5 bases lying between them. The CDR3 is made up of 12 amino acids. CDR1 and CDR2 from the germline V gene are LNHDA and SQIVND (reference sequence). The CDR3 spells CASSMVPYEQYF. The CDR3 DNA reads TGTGCCAGTAGTATGGTACCCTACGAGCAGTACTTC.

V gene TRBV11-2 combines with J gene TRBJ1-5; D gene unclear. This CDR3 has 13 residues. The germline V gene has CDR1 SGHAT and CDR2 FQNNGV. The V and J ends lost 4 bases and 1 base respectively, with 5 bases between them. CDR3 sequence: CASSSLSNQPQHF. The CDR3 nucleotides read TGTGCCAGCAGCTCCTTAAGCAATCAGCCCCAGCATTTT.

The chain carries TRBV6-5 and TRBJ2-1; TRBD2 aligns across 8 bases. The CDR3 is 14 residues long. Germline trimming cut 7 bases from V and 5 bases from J; bases unmatched to any gene: 7. Germline values: CDR1 MNHEY, CDR2 SVGAGI. Here the CDR3 reads CASTLGGENNEQFF. Written as DNA, the CDR3 is TGTGCCAGCACCCTCGGGGGGGAAAACAATGAGCAGTTCTTC.